This T cell receptor beta chain is drawn from a study of blood T cell repertoires in COVID-19. Overall study: T cells, B-cell-depleted T cells, or PBMCs provided the cDNA or gDNA that served as material.

Some clones are missing from TCRdb's copy, which holds only in-frame ones; the method was immunoSEQ multiplex PCR. This sample has around 200,000 clones, with 86% found just once. V shed 6 bases and J shed 5 bases, with 11 bases lying between them. From germline, CDR1 is SNHLY and CDR2 FYNNEI. The CDR3 contains 13 residues. The source is a woman aged 25 to 39 who had been exposed to COVID-19. Material: PBMCs or T cells enriched from blood (not recorded which). The chain joins TRBV2 to TRBJ1-5; no firm D call. CDR3 sequence reads: CASRLLVYQPQHF. The CDR3 DNA sequence: TGTGCCAGCAGACTTCTGGTTTATCAGCCCCAGCATTTT.